This T cell receptor beta chain derives from a study of cytomegalovirus exposure and HLA in healthy donors. As regards this clone: The antigen is undetermined.

13 Jbeta primers and 60 Vbeta primers were used for the PCR. Assay used: immunoSEQ multiplex PCR; TCRdb lists only in-frame clones, some missing. The sample includes 150,000 to 200,000 clones, approximately 71% of them seen just once. V shed 5 bases and J 1 base; nucleotides not matched to a gene: 7. The length of the CDR3 is 15 residues. Germline-derived CDR1 and CDR2 are LNHNV and YYDKDF (reference sequence). Findings and limits, study-wide: Altogether, some 170 TCR beta chains were recorded as cytomegalovirus-associated.

This chain connects TRBV15 to TRBJ1-1; 7 nucleotides match TRBD1. The sample was PBMCs. The TCR was taken from a woman aged 18-29 years in good health and CMV-seropositive. CDR3 in DNA: TGTGCCACCAGCCCCCCGACAGGGAAGAACACTGAAGCTTTCTTT. This gives the protein CATSPPTGKNTEAFF.